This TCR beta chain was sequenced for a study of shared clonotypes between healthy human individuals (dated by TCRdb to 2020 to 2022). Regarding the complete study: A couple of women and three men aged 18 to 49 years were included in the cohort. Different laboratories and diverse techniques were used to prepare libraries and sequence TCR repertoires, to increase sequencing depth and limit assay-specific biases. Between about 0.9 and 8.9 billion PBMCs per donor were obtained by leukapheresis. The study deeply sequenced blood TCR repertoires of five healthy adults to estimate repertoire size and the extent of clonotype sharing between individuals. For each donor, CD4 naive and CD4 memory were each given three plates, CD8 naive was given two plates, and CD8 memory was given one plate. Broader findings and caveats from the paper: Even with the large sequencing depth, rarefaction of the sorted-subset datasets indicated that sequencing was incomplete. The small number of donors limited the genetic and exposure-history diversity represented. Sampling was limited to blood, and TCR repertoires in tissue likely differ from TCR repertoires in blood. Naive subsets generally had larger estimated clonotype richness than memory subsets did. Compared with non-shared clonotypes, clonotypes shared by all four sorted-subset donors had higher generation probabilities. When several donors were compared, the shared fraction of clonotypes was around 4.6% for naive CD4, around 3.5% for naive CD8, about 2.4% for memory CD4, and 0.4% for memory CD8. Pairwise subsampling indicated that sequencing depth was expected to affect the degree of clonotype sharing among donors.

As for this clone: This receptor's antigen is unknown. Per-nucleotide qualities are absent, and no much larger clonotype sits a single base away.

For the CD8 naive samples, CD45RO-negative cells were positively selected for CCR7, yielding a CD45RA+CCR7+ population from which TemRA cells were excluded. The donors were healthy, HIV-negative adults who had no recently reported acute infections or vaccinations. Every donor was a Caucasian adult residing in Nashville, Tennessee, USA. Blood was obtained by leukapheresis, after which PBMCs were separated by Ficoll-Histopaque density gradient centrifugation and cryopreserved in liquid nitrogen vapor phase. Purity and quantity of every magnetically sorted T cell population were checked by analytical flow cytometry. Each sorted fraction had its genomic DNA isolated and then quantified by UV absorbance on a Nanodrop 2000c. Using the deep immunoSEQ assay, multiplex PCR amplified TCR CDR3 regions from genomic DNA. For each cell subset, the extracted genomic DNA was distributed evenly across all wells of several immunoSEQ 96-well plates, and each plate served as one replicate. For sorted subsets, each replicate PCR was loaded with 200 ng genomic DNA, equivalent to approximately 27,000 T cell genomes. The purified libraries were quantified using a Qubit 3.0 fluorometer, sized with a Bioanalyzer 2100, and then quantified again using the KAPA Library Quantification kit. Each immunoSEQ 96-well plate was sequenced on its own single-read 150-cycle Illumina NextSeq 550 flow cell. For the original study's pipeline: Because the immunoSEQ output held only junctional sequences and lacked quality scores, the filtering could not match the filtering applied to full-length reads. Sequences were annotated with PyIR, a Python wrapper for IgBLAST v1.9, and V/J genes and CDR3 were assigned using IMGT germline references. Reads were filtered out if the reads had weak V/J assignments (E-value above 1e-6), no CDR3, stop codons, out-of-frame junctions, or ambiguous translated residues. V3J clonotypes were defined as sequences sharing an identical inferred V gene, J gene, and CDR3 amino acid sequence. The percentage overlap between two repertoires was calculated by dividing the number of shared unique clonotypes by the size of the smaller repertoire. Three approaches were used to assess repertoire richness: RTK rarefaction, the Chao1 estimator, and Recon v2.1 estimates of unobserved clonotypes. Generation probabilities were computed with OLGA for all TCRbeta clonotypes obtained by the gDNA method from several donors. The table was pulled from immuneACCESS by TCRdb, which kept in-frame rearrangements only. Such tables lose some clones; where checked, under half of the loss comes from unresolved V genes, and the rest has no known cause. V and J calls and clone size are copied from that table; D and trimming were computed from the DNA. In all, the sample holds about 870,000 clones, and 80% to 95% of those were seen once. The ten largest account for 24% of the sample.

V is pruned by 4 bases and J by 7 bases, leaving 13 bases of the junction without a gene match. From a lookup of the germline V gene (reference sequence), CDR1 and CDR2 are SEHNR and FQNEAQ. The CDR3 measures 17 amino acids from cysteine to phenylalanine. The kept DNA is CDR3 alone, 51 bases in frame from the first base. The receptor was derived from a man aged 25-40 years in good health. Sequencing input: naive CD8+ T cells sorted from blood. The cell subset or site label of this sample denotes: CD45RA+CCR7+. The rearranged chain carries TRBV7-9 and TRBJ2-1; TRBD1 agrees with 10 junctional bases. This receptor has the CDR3 CASSSDPDRGLWNEQFF. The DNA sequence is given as TGTGCCAGCAGCTCAGACCCTGACAGGGGGCTTTGGAATGAGCAGTTCTTC.